The 21 T cell receptor beta chains below were found in one sample sequenced in a study of OX40 agonist ivuxolimab in advanced cancers. Measured with immunoSEQ multiplex PCR; TCRdb has only the in-frame clones, and not every one. The table includes roughly 70,000 clones, 85% detected once. The specimen comprised CD4+ or CD8+ T cells sorted from blood, sampled in a trial of the OX40 agonist ivuxolimab. The receptors shown here come from an adult with an advanced solid tumor such as melanoma, head and neck, liver or kidney cancer.

This rearrangement joins TRBV19 to TRBJ2-7; D possibly matches TRBD1 or TRBD2 (5 bases each). The V gene's germline CDR1 is LNHDA and CDR2 SQIVND (reference sequence). This CDR3 has 18 residues. The V gene lost 6 bases and the J gene lost 0 bases, with 24 bases spanning the gap. As DNA, the CDR3 is TGTGCCAGTAGCCTAAAGGTCTCGGGGCCTTCTTTCTCCTACGAGCAGTACTTC. This sequence encodes CASSLKVSGPSFSYEQYF.

This chain joins TRBV5-1 and TRBJ1-5; TRBD1 aligns across 8 bases. The CDR3 spans 15 residues. In germline, CDR1 is SGHRS, CDR2 YFSETQ. J gave up 3 bases and V 4 bases, and 6 bases lay outside the gene matches. The CDR3 protein is CASSAQGVPNQPQHF. The CDR3 nucleotides read TGCGCCAGCAGCGCACAGGGGGTTCCCAATCAGCCCCAGCATTTT.

The V gene is TRBV28, the J gene TRBJ1-5; tentative D call: TRBD1 (6 bases). Trimming removed 6 bases from V and 7 bases from J, with 16 bases in between. Germline V lookup: CDR1 MDHEN, CDR2 SYDVKM. CDR3 size: 14 residues. CDR3 sequence reads: CASRHPGEGQPQHF. The CDR3 region has the DNA TGTGCCAGCAGACATCCAGGGGAAGGACAGCCCCAGCATTTT. Drawing the rest from reference TRBV28 and TRBJ1-5, the complete variable domain is DVKVTQSSRYLVKRTGEKVFLECVQDMDHENMFWYRQDPGLGLRLIYFSYDVKMKEKGDIPEGYSVSREKKERFSLILESASTNQTSMYLCASRHPGEGQPQHFGDGTRLSIL.

This chain joins TRBV5-6 and TRBJ2-5, with 10 bases aligning to TRBD1. Germline lookup yields CDR1 SGHDT and CDR2 YYEEEE. The CDR3 runs 15 residues. The junction had 8 bases not matched to a gene; V was cut back by 4 bases and J by 5 bases. The CDR3 loop reads CASSPTTGGAETQYF. CDR3 nucleotide sequence: TGTGCCAGCAGCCCTACGACAGGGGGCGCTGAGACCCAGTACTTC.

Here the CDR3 reads CASSLPGGQGAEAFF. The CDR3 DNA sequence: TGTGCCAGCAGTCTCCCCGGAGGGCAGGGCGCGGAAGCTTTCTTT. V and J are TRBV28 and TRBJ1-1; a possible D gene is TRBD1 (5 bases). The V gene's germline CDR1 is MDHEN and CDR2 SYDVKM. The V and J ends lost 5 bases and 8 bases respectively, with 21 bases between them. CDR3 length: 15 amino acids.

This clone was seen once. This rearrangement joins TRBV10-3 to TRBJ1-5; possible D gene TRBD1, 6 bases. CDR3 length: 17 residues. The V and J ends lost 0 bases and 6 bases respectively, with 18 bases between them. CDR1 is ENHRY and CDR2 is SYGVKD in the germline V gene. CDR3 DNA: TGTGCCATCAGTGAGTCGGGGGTAGGGGGAGGGCGTCAGCCCCAGCATTTT. It specifies CAISESGVGGGRQPQHF.

About this clone itself: The sample contains more than one DNA sequence encoding this CDR3. The chain combines TRBV28 with TRBJ1-1; D remains ambiguous. Looked up from germline, CDR1 is MDHEN and CDR2 is SYDVKM. Trimming took 8 bases from V and 5 from J, leaving 9 bases between them. The CDR3 spans 11 residues. The CDR3 protein is CASASGTEAFF. The CDR3 DNA is TGTGCCAGCGCCTCGGGGACTGAAGCTTTCTTT.

This chain links TRBV7-8 with TRBJ2-3; 8 bases are a match to TRBD2. The V and J ends lost 0 bases and 2 bases, in that order; junction bases with no gene match: 13. Germline loops: CDR1 SGHVS, CDR2 FQNEAQ. The CDR3 consists of 19 residues. CDR3: CASSLAVLGASGLTDTQYF. The CDR3 nucleotides read TGTGCCAGCAGCTTAGCCGTTCTTGGGGCTAGCGGGCTCACAGATACGCAGTATTTT.

V gene TRBV6-6 combines with J gene TRBJ2-3, with TRBD1 as a possible D gene (6 bases). This CDR3 is built from 16 residues. Trimming stripped 4 bases from V and 9 bases from J, with 23 bases between. Germline loops: CDR1 MNHNY, CDR2 SVGAGI (reference sequence). CDR3 loop: CASSSLRQIRGNTQYF. The CDR3 region has the DNA TGTGCCAGCAGTTCCCTACGCCAAATCAGGGGAAACACGCAGTATTTT.

The rearrangement uses TRBV6-5 and TRBJ1-1; 7 nucleotides line up with TRBD1. Germline V CDR1 and CDR2: MNHEY, SVGAGI. CDR3 length: 11 residues. Losses at the gene ends were 6 bases for V and 9 bases for J; bases not matched to a gene: 4. DNA of the CDR3: TGTGCCAGCAGCCGACAGGGACAAGCTTTCTTT. Encoded protein: CASSRQGQAFF.

The chain is built from TRBV30 and TRBJ1-1; 7 bases map to TRBD1. Germline V gene lookup returns CDR1 GTSNPN and CDR2 SVGIG (reference sequence). The CDR3 is made up of 13 amino acids. The J segment lost 4 bases and the V segment lost 1 base, leaving 3 bases of the junction unmatched. CDR3 sequence reads: CAWSEDRATEAFF. In DNA, the CDR3 is TGTGCCTGGAGTGAAGACAGGGCCACTGAAGCTTTCTTT.

The chain links TRBV5-8 to TRBJ1-6; 9 bases are a match to TRBD1. This CDR3 contains 14 residues. J lost 8 bases, V lost 4 bases, and 4 bases had no gene match. The germline V gene has CDR1 SGHTS and CDR2 YDEGEE. The CDR3 sequence: CASSRRDRDSPLHF. DNA for the CDR3: TGTGCCAGCAGCCGCCGGGACAGGGATTCACCCCTCCACTTT.

The V gene is TRBV28, the J gene TRBJ1-5; D is undetermined. CDR1 and CDR2 from the germline V gene are MDHEN and SYDVKM. CDR3 length: 14 residues. Trimming stripped 8 bases from V and 4 bases from J, with 15 bases between. In nucleotides, the CDR3 is TGTGCCAGCTCACCGGGGTTAGGAAATCAGCCCCAGCATTTT. Its translation: CASSPGLGNQPQHF. Full variable domain (remainder filled in from reference TRBV28 and TRBJ1-5): DVKVTQSSRYLVKRTGEKVFLECVQDMDHENMFWYRQDPGLGLRLIYFSYDVKMKEKGDIPEGYSVSREKKERFSLILESASTNQTSMYLCASSPGLGNQPQHFGDGTRLSIL.

This chain joins TRBV10-3 and TRBJ2-6; D is undetermined. V was pared by 7 bases and J by 2 bases, with 6 bases between. The CDR3 extends over 13 amino acids. CDR1 and CDR2 (germline): ENHRY, SYGVKD. As DNA, the CDR3 is TGTGCCATCACCCAAGCTGGGGCCAACGTCCTGACTTTC. Translating gives CAITQAGANVLTF.

The chain carries TRBV7-6 and TRBJ1-1; D not certain. Trimming removed 11 bases from V and 1 base from J, with 14 bases in between. This CDR3 comprises 13 residues. Looked up from germline, CDR1 is SGHVS and CDR2 is FNYEAQ. The CDR3 here is CASGGGPNTEAFF. The CDR3 DNA reads TGTGCCTCCGGCGGAGGGCCGAACACTGAAGCTTTCTTT.

The V and J genes are TRBV6-5 and TRBJ1-4; D ambiguous. Deletions cut 7 bases from V and 9 bases from J, with 9 bases between. Germline V CDR1 and CDR2: MNHEY, SVGAGI. The CDR3 has 11 amino acids. CDR3 amino acids: CASMVDKKLFF. CDR3 coding DNA: TGTGCCAGCATGGTGGATAAAAAACTGTTTTTT.

This chain joins TRBV30 and TRBJ1-5, with TRBD1 identical over 10 bases. Per germline, CDR1 GTSNPN and CDR2 SVGIG (reference sequence). The V gene end was trimmed by 7 bases and the J gene end by 6 bases; junction bases not matched to a gene: 6. The CDR3 spans 13 residues. CDR3 DNA: TGTGCCTTTTCCGGGACAGGGGTTCAGCCCCAGCATTTT. Amino acids: CAFSGTGVQPQHF.

The rearrangement links TRBV27 to TRBJ1-5; D remains unclear. Germline-derived CDR1 and CDR2 are MNHEY and SMNVEV (reference sequence). Deletions cut 10 bases from V and 2 bases from J, with 15 bases between. The CDR3 is made up of 14 amino acids. The CDR3 region has the DNA TGTGCCACTAACAAGAATGGTGGCAATCAGCCCCAGCATTTT. Translation gives CATNKNGGNQPQHF.

Note on this clone: Other DNA sequences in the same sample also yield this CDR3. V is TRBV5-1 and J is TRBJ2-5, with D tentatively TRBD1 (6 bases). Trimming stripped 4 bases from V and 5 bases from J, with 15 bases between. Germline V gene sequence: CDR1 SGHRS, CDR2 YFSETQ. This CDR3 region has 14 residues. Here the CDR3 reads CASSGQTKGETQYF. CDR3 in DNA: TGCGCCAGCAGCGGACAGACAAAGGGCGAGACCCAGTACTTC. Full variable domain (outside the CDR3, taken from reference TRBV5-1 and TRBJ2-5): KAGVTQTPRYLIKTRGQQVTLSCSPISGHRSVSWYQQTPGQGLQFLFEYFSETQRNKGNFPGRFSGRQFSNSRSEMNVSTLELGDSALYLCASSGQTKGETQYFGPGTRLLVL.

V usage is TRBV25-1 and J usage is TRBJ1-2; D gene uncertain. This CDR3 has 14 residues. The V gene lost 3 bases and the J gene lost 2 bases, with 10 bases spanning the gap. The germline V gene encodes CDR1 MGHDK and CDR2 SYGVNS. The CDR3 loop is CASSEKGRNYGYTF. The CDR3 region has the DNA TGTGCCAGCAGTGAGAAGGGCCGAAACTATGGCTACACCTTC.

The CDR3 DNA follows: TGCGCCAGCAGCCCGGGCCGCAGGCCCTACGAGCAGTACTTC. Encoded protein: CASSPGRRPYEQYF. J is TRBJ2-7 and V is TRBV5-1; D remains ambiguous. The CDR3 totals 14 residues. V lost 4 bases and J lost 2, with 13 bases in between. Germline CDR1 and CDR2: SGHRS and YFSETQ.